This paragraph covers one T cell receptor beta chain sequence. Antigen specificity is unknown. The data stem from a study of T cell repertoires in cytomegalovirus infection. Study summary: Alongside well-studied HLA-B-restricted CMV epitopes, recently identified HLA-C-restricted CMV epitopes were also used. Public TCR beta signatures marked donors with CMV infection and the matching HLA.

The study's findings and limits: There were HLA-C-restricted CMV-specific TCR beta clonotypes dominating the ex vivo response. Public TCR beta family frequency separated CMV-and-HLA carriers, including in an independent cohort.

The ends lost 3 bases at V and 5 bases at J; junction bases unmatched: 10. CDR3 length: 16 amino acids. Germline assignment: CDR1 MDHEN and CDR2 SYDVKM. One entry per CDR3 protein, called by TCRdb with MiXCR from the reads. The sample includes about 890,000 distinct CDR3 sequences, roughly 30% of them seen just once. V is TRBV28 and J is TRBJ2-5; 9 nucleotides match TRBD1. Source: cultured CD8+ T cells from PBMCs, taken from culture after CMV antigen stimulation. This sequence was found in a human donor in good health (CMV status not recorded). Some clones in this sample may be carry-over from other donors' samples. The CDR3, as DNA: TGTGCCAGCAGTTTTCCCACGACAGGGGGATCGGAGACCCAGTACTTC. This codes for CASSFPTTGGSETQYF. Complete variable domain (other parts from reference TRBV28 and TRBJ2-5): DVKVTQSSRYLVKRTGEKVFLECVQDMDHENMFWYRQDPGLGLRLIYFSYDVKMKEKGDIPEGYSVSREKKERFSLILESASTNQTSMYLCASSFPTTGGSETQYFGPGTRLLVL.